This T cell receptor (beta chain) emerged from a study of CD8 T cells in ankylosing spondylitis. Study-level findings and limits: About 8 highly homologous variants made up a TCR beta motif, and this motif appeared characteristic of ankylosing spondylitis blood. Matched ankylosing spondylitis synovial fluid reportedly contained a significantly enriched population of disease-linked clones. Earlier reports found some motif variants in synovial fluid and blood in reactive arthritis.

The ends were cut back, 4 bases at V and 4 bases at J, with 23 bases in the middle. The CDR3 consists of 17 residues. Per the germline V gene, CDR1 is SGHRS and CDR2 is YFSETQ. Quantitative 5'-RACE was performed with molecular barcodes, and it yielded the TCR beta libraries. One entry per CDR3 protein results from TCRdb running MiXCR on the 5' RACE reads. The sample gives about 700,000 distinct CDR3 sequences, over 15% of which show up once; about 19% is in the top ten. This clonotype showed up just a few times. No antigen is known for it. Sequencing used blood, either unsorted or a sorted T cell fraction (not recorded which). The clonotype comes from a male donor with ankylosing spondylitis. V and J are TRBV5-1 and TRBJ1-1, with D possibly TRBD1 on 6 matching bases. Written as DNA, the CDR3 is TGCGCCAGCAGCGCATCGGCAGGGGCCGGGTCCATCACTGAAGCTTTCTTT. Its protein product is CASSASAGAGSITEAFF.